The 10 T cell receptor beta chains below all came from one sample that was sequenced in a study of shared clonotypes between healthy human individuals. Sequencing was performed with immunoSEQ multiplex PCR; in TCRdb, only in-frame clones are kept and a portion is missing. This sample yields roughly 2.1 million clones, of which just over 90% are seen a single time; about 1.8% belongs to the top ten. Only CD45RO-negative cells positively selected for CCR7 counted as naive CD8 cells, so terminally differentiated effector memory CD45RA+ cells were excluded. The sample comprised naive CD8+ T cells from PBMCs. These receptors originate from a young man in good health. Some clones in this sample may be carry-over from other donors' samples.

This clone was recorded once. This rearrangement joins TRBV27 to TRBJ1-5, with D uncertain. Trimming cost V 6 bases and J 1 base, with 10 bases left between them. The germline CDR1 and CDR2 sequences are MNHEY and SMNVEV (reference sequence). The CDR3 is 14 residues long. DNA of the CDR3: TGTGCCAGCAGCCACGGCCCAAGCAATCAGCCCCAGCATTTT. Protein: CASSHGPSNQPQHF.

The chain combines TRBV30 with TRBJ2-7; 7 bases are a match to TRBD1. The CDR3 runs 16 residues. The V segment lost 2 bases and the J segment 0 bases; nucleotides outside the gene matches: 10. CDR1 is GTSNPN, CDR2 SVGIG, per germline (reference sequence). The CDR3 sequence: CAWSFYPTGSSYEQYF. As DNA, the CDR3 is TGTGCCTGGAGTTTTTATCCGACAGGGAGCTCCTACGAGCAGTACTTC.

V and J are TRBV27 and TRBJ2-3; D not certain. The length of the CDR3 is 16 residues. Deletions cut 2 bases from V and 4 bases from J, with 16 bases between. Germline-derived CDR1 and CDR2 are MNHEY and SMNVEV (reference sequence). This CDR3 reads CASSLLRVDVADTQYF. The CDR3 DNA is TGTGCCAGCAGTTTACTTCGGGTCGATGTCGCAGATACGCAGTATTTT.

There are a few counts of this clone. Other DNA sequences in this specimen translate into the identical CDR3. The rearrangement uses TRBV30 and TRBJ1-1; D remains ambiguous. Germline V gives CDR1 GTSNPN, CDR2 SVGIG (reference sequence). V shed 2 bases and J shed 4 bases, with 5 bases lying between them. CDR3 length equals 11 residues. The CDR3 DNA is TGTGCCTGGAGTTCAGGCACTGAAGCTTTCTTT. This encodes CAWSSGTEAFF.

CDR3: CASRTGGTQYF. The CDR3 bases are TGTGCCAGCCGGACAGGAGGGACCCAGTACTTC. The V and J genes are TRBV19 and TRBJ2-5, with 7 positions matching TRBD1. The V and J ends lost 9 bases and 7 bases, in that order; junction bases with no gene match: 5. In germline, CDR1 is LNHDA, CDR2 SQIVND (reference sequence). The length of the CDR3 is 11 residues.

The gene calls are TRBV13 and TRBJ1-4; TRBD1 aligns across 8 bases. The length of the CDR3 is 15 residues. Germline V gene sequence: CDR1 PRHDT, CDR2 FYEKMQ (reference sequence). Trimming cost V 6 bases and J 2 bases; bases outside gene matches: 5. The CDR3 reads CASSQQGGTNEKLFF. In DNA, the CDR3 is TGTGCCAGCAGTCAACAGGGGGGCACTAATGAAAAACTGTTTTTT.

The rearrangement uses TRBV6-1 and TRBJ2-2, with D possibly called TRBD1 or TRBD2 (6 bases each). The V and J ends lost 4 bases and 8 bases respectively, with 20 bases between them. The CDR3 length is 16 residues. Germline loops: CDR1 MNHNS, CDR2 SASEGT. This chain's CDR3 is CASSAIVPGAIGELFF. Here the CDR3 DNA reads TGTGCCAGCAGTGCCATCGTCCCGGGGGCCATAGGGGAGCTGTTTTTT.

CDR3 bases: TGTGCCAGCAGCTTAAAAGGTGGTACGCAGTATTTT. Residues: CASSLKGGTQYF. The rearrangement links TRBV7-3 to TRBJ2-3; D not resolved. The V end was cut by 1 base, the J end by 8 bases, with 7 bases between. Germline V gene sequence: CDR1 SGHTA, CDR2 FQGTGA. The CDR3 is 12 amino acids.

CDR3 DNA: TGTGCCAGTAGTATATTTTTCCAGGGCTCCTACGAGCAGTACTTC. It yields the protein CASSIFFQGSYEQYF. The chain uses TRBV19 and TRBJ2-7; TRBD1 is a possible D gene (5 bases). The CDR3 has 15 residues. Trimming took 2 bases from V and 0 from J, leaving 11 bases between them. Germline assignment: CDR1 LNHDA and CDR2 SQIVND (reference sequence).

Notes on this clone: The same CDR3 also results from other DNA sequences found in this sample. V is TRBV7-9 and J is TRBJ2-7; D is ambiguous. The germline V gene has CDR1 SEHNR and CDR2 FQNEAQ (reference sequence). CDR3 length equals 12 residues. V was pared by 7 bases and J by 3 bases, with 10 bases between. The CDR3 is CASTPGGYEQYF. The CDR3 nucleotides read TGTGCCAGCACCCCGGGCGGCTACGAGCAGTACTTC.